One TCR beta chain is described in this entry. This sample stems from a study of T cell changes during pregnancy in multiple sclerosis. Clones were read by immunoSEQ multiplex PCR, and TCRdb kept only the in-frame ones, dropping some. The sample holds 35,000 to 55,000 clones, 90% to 95% seen once. The germline CDR1 and CDR2 sequences are MDHEN and SYDVKM. This CDR3 comprises 12 residues. Deletions cut 4 bases from V and 9 bases from J, with 12 bases between. The material was CD8+ T cells from peripheral blood mononuclear cells, obtained after pregnancy. The sequence derives from a female donor with multiple sclerosis, enrolled in a pregnancy study. This sequence joins TRBV28 and TRBJ1-1; weak D call: TRBD1 (5 bases). CDR3: CASSSDTTKAFF. The CDR3 DNA is TGTGCCAGCAGTTCGGACACGACCAAAGCTTTCTTT.